This T cell receptor (beta chain) was captured in a study of vaccination effects on CD4 cells after COVID-19. Across the whole study: Each participant was administered two doses of either the BNT162b2 or the mRNA-1273 vaccine. The two convalescent patients provided samples 16 days and one week before vaccination. Study results and limitations: Whether induced by infection or by vaccine, clones showed marked clonal contraction late after vaccination.

This clone was observed a few times. No antigen is known for it. Antigen-specific CD4+ T cells were first expanded with viral peptide pools by the ViraFEST assay and only then sequenced. At the end of roughly 9 days of culture, CD4+ T cells were isolated. This person caught SARS-CoV-2 sometime from March to December 2020, and PCR testing confirmed the infection. A few million PBMC per well received 10 IU/ml IL-2 and approximately 11 ug/ml peptides in culture. The method was immunoSEQ multiplex PCR; TCRdb's version includes in-frame clones alone and lacks a portion of them. The table lists 20,000 to 25,000 clones, roughly four fifths of them singletons. Germline V gene data show CDR1 as SGHNT and CDR2 as YYREEE (reference sequence). CDR3 length equals 15 residues. After removal of 3 bases from V and 8 bases from J, the junction contained 10 bases not matched to a gene.

Sequenced material: CD4+ T cells from PBMCs cultured with a peptide pool, taken before COVID-19 vaccination. This receptor was identified in a human donor who had a prior SARS-CoV-2 infection. J is TRBJ2-1 and V is TRBV5-4, with 8 positions matching TRBD2. CDR3 nucleotides: TGTGCCAGCAGCTCCGGGACTAGTCGATCCGATGAGCAGTTCTTC. Translated: CASSSGTSRSDEQFF.